These 25 T cell receptor beta chains were sequenced from one sample in a study of response to subunit inactivated influenza vaccine listed by TCRdb under 2018. Libraries were constructed by RT-PCR. Sequencing relied on an Illumina HiSeq 2500. TCRdb reanalyzed the raw reads on its own, using fastp at Q25 for trimming and MiXCR for clone calling, and kept in-frame beta chains. Rows are combined by CDR3 protein, so each entry shows the most common genes and DNA. This sample gives around 320,000 distinct CDR3 sequences in total; approximately 20% of them show up just once. The ten largest clonotypes hold about a tenth of the sample. Source: PBMCs from blood, taken less than 22 months after vaccination. The receptors here all came from a man aged 45-69 years who received an inactivated influenza vaccine. Donor details come from another sample of the same person, matched by shared clones.

The rearrangement joins TRBV27 to TRBJ2-7; D possibly matches TRBD1 or TRBD2 (5 bases each). There are 17 residues in the CDR3. Germline-derived CDR1 and CDR2 are MNHEY and SMNVEV (reference sequence). Trimming stripped 1 base from V and 4 bases from J, with 20 bases between. CDR3 protein: CASSLYWVRGQGYEQYF. The CDR3 coding sequence is TGTGCCAGCAGTTTATATTGGGTACGGGGCCAAGGGTACGAGCAGTACTTC.

This clonotype was found a few times. V gene TRBV7-9 combines with J gene TRBJ2-7; possibly TRBD2 for D (6 bases). In germline, CDR1 is SEHNR, CDR2 FQNEAQ (reference sequence). The CDR3 has 14 residues. With 1 base removed from V and 0 bases from J, the gap between germline ends came to 7 bases. This CDR3 reads CASSLGGTSYEQYF. The CDR3 DNA reads TGTGCCAGCAGCTTAGGCGGGACCTCCTACGAGCAGTACTTC.

This clonotype was seen a few times. The chain carries TRBV11-2 and TRBJ1-6; TRBD1 might be the D (6 bases). This CDR3 has 15 residues. Germline assignment: CDR1 SGHAT and CDR2 FQNNGV. The V end was cut by 5 bases, the J end by 8 bases, with 16 bases between. CDR3 sequence reads: CASSRQGQLHSPLHF. The CDR3 coding sequence is TGTGCCAGCAGCCGACAAGGACAGCTCCATTCACCCCTCCACTTT.

J is TRBJ2-1 and V is TRBV12-3 or TRBV12-4; D may be TRBD1 or TRBD2 (5 bases each). Between the trimmed V and J ends, which lost 1 base and 8 bases, there was a span of 6 bases. This CDR3 is 12 amino acids long. DNA of the CDR3: TGTGCCAGCAGTTTAGGGGGACATGAGCAGTTCTTC. The encoded protein is CASSLGGHEQFF.

This clonotype turned up a few times. The chain has TRBV27 and TRBJ2-4; D could derive from TRBD1 or TRBD2 (5 bases each). The CDR3 runs to 13 residues. The germline V gene has CDR1 MNHEY and CDR2 SMNVEV (reference sequence). V was pared by 7 bases and J by 5 bases, with 12 bases between. CDR3 region: CASKLTGQNIQYF. CDR3 nucleotide sequence: TGTGCCAGCAAACTAACGGGACAAAACATTCAGTACTTC.

The chain carries TRBV5-5 and TRBJ2-5; weak D call: TRBD2 (5 bases). CDR3 length: 12 residues. CDR1 SGHKS and CDR2 YYEKEE come from the germline V gene (reference sequence). Trimming pared 9 bases from V and 5 bases from J, leaving 14 bases between. CDR3 DNA sequence: TGTGCCACCTCGGACTTTACGGAGACCCAGTACTTC. Protein product: CATSDFTETQYF. Full variable domain (remainder filled in from reference TRBV5-5 and TRBJ2-5): DAGVTQSPTHLIKTRGQQVTLRCSPISGHKSVSWYQQVLGQGPQFIFQYYEKEERGRGNFPDRFSARQFPNYSSELNVNALLLGDSALYLCATSDFTETQYFGPGTRLLVL.

The V call is TRBV4-3, the J call TRBJ1-5; a weak D match, TRBD1 (5 bases). Trimming cost V 0 bases and J 12 bases, with 12 bases left between them. The germline gives CDR1 LGHNA, CDR2 YSLEER. The CDR3 consists of 13 residues. CDR3 loop: CASSQDPGTNQHF. Here the CDR3 DNA reads TGCGCCAGCAGCCAAGATCCAGGGACGAACCAGCATTTT.

The chain recombines TRBV12-3 or TRBV12-4 with TRBJ2-1; TRBD1 aligns across 12 bases. This CDR3 has 15 residues. The ends lost 6 bases at V and 7 bases at J; junction bases unmatched: 7. The CDR3 region is CASRQGDRGPNEQFF. The CDR3 DNA follows: TGTGCCAGCAGACAAGGGGACAGGGGGCCAAATGAGCAGTTCTTC.

The gene calls are TRBV11-1 and TRBJ2-6, with D hard to call. The germline V gene encodes CDR1 SGHAT and CDR2 FQDESV (reference sequence). This CDR3 has 19 residues. Trimming stripped 2 bases from V and 2 bases from J, with 19 bases between. In nucleotides, the CDR3 is TGTGCCAGCAGCTTAAGCAGCCAGACTGAAGTCCCTGGGGCCAACGTCCTGACTTTC. Amino acids: CASSLSSQTEVPGANVLTF. Variable domain in full (rest from reference TRBV11-1 and TRBJ2-6): EAEVAQSPRYKITEKSQAVAFWCDPISGHATLYWYRQILGQGPELLVQFQDESVVDDSQLPKDRFSAERLKGVDSTLKIQPAELGDSAMYLCASSLSSQTEVPGANVLTFGAGSRLTVL.

V and J are TRBV28 and TRBJ1-2, with D perhaps matching TRBD1 (5 bases). Germline V lookup: CDR1 MDHEN, CDR2 SYDVKM. Trimming stripped 8 bases from V and 2 bases from J, with 15 bases between. This CDR3 has 14 amino acids. The CDR3 sequence: CASFEFKGNYGYTF. The DNA for the CDR3 is TGTGCCAGCTTCGAGTTTAAGGGGAACTATGGCTACACCTTC.

The V and J genes are TRBV7-9 and TRBJ1-2; the D is unclear. Germline CDR1 reads SEHNR; CDR2 reads FQNEAQ (reference sequence). Trimming stripped 4 bases from V and 0 bases from J, with 15 bases between. The CDR3 contains 16 residues. CDR3 residues: CASSYYRRGTNYGYTF. The CDR3 nucleotides read TGTGCCAGCAGCTACTACCGACGTGGGACTAACTATGGCTACACCTTC.

This clonotype was recorded once. The chain carries TRBV5-1 and TRBJ2-3, with TRBD1 identical over 7 bases. Trimming took 4 bases from V and 4 from J; bases not matched to a gene: 9. CDR3 length: 15 amino acids. In germline, CDR1 is SGHRS, CDR2 YFSETQ. The CDR3 DNA reads TGCGCCAGCAGCCTACTGACAGGGCGCCCAGATACGCAGTATTTT. Residues: CASSLLTGRPDTQYF.

The V call is TRBV19, the J call TRBJ1-5; the D gene is possibly TRBD1 (5 bases). V lost 7 bases, J lost 5 bases, and 18 bases lay in between. The CDR3 covers 15 residues. Per the germline V gene, CDR1 is LNHDA and CDR2 is SQIVND (reference sequence). The CDR3 sequence: CASKNWAPGDQPQHF. The CDR3 DNA is TGTGCCAGTAAAAACTGGGCACCGGGGGATCAGCCCCAGCATTTT.

This clonotype was observed at least ten times. The V gene is TRBV20-1, the J gene TRBJ1-6; D is perhaps TRBD1 (5 bases). Trimming removed 1 base from V and 8 bases from J, with 18 bases in between. In germline, CDR1 is DFQATT, CDR2 SNEGSKA (reference sequence). This CDR3 spans 16 amino acids. The CDR3 bases are TGCAGTGCTAGAGCTCTAGGGGATGGCGGTTATTCACCCCTCCACTTT. Amino acid sequence: CSARALGDGGYSPLHF.

Details on this clonotype: A much larger clone sits a single nucleotide away, making a read error possible. This CDR3 is missing its conserved last phenylalanine or tryptophan, likely due to a read error. The rearrangement uses TRBV12-3 or TRBV12-4 and TRBJ1-1, with no clear D. V shed 4 bases and J shed 0 bases, with 6 bases lying between them. This CDR3 has 13 amino acids. Here the CDR3 reads CASSYDLNTEAFS. DNA for the CDR3: TGTGCCAGCAGTTATGACCTGAACACTGAAGCTTTCTCT.

In this sample, this clonotype turned up a few times. The chain links TRBV18 to TRBJ1-1, with D tentatively TRBD1 (5 bases). Germline V gene data show CDR1 as KGHSH and CDR2 as LQKENI. The ends were cut back, 5 bases at V and 2 bases at J, with 15 bases in the middle. The CDR3 is made up of 15 amino acids. The CDR3 is CASSSQGALNTEAFF. For the CDR3, the DNA is TGTGCCAGCTCATCACAAGGGGCCCTAAACACTGAAGCTTTCTTT.

This clonotype was seen only a few times. J is TRBJ2-1 and V is TRBV7-3, with 9 bases that match TRBD1. The CDR3 loop spans 14 amino acids. Germline values: CDR1 SGHTA, CDR2 FQGTGA. The junction had 7 bases not matched to a gene; V was cut back by 4 bases and J by 9 bases. The CDR3 loop is CASSSGTGRSEQFF. Written as DNA, the CDR3 is TGTGCCAGCAGCTCGGGGACAGGGAGGAGTGAGCAGTTCTTC. Together with reference TRBV7-3 and TRBJ2-1, the CDR3 gives the full variable domain: GAGVSQTPSNKVTEKGKYVELRCDPISGHTALYWYRQSLGQGPEFLIYFQGTGAADDSGLPNDRFFAVRPEGSVSTLKIQRTERGDSAVYLCASSSGTGRSEQFFGPGTRLTVL.

This clonotype was detected ten times or more. V is TRBV7-2 and J is TRBJ1-3, with D perhaps TRBD1 (5 bases). V was pared by 0 bases and J by 1 base, with 7 bases between. The CDR3 runs 15 residues. Germline V gene data show CDR1 as SGHTA and CDR2 as FQGNSA. The CDR3 sequence: CASSLAWGSGNTIYF. The CDR3 coding sequence is TGTGCCAGCAGCTTAGCGTGGGGGTCTGGAAACACCATATATTTT.

This clonotype was seen a handful of times. The J gene is TRBJ1-5, the V gene TRBV20-1; D possibly corresponds to TRBD1 (5 bases). The V end lost 6 bases, the J end lost 12 bases, and 15 bases lay between the germline ends. CDR3 length: 11 amino acids. CDR1 is DFQATT and CDR2 is SNEGSKA in the germline V gene (reference sequence). CDR3 in DNA: TGCAGTGCGGCGGGGCTTGTGCTCCAGCATTTT. This encodes CSAAGLVLQHF.

V and J are TRBV19 and TRBJ1-1, with D perhaps TRBD1 (6 bases). Per the germline V gene, CDR1 is LNHDA and CDR2 is SQIVND (reference sequence). The V end was cut by 4 bases, the J end by 3 bases, with 9 bases between. The length of the CDR3 is 13 residues. The CDR3 is CASSTTGHTEAFF. The CDR3 DNA sequence: TGTGCCAGTAGTACGACAGGACACACTGAAGCTTTCTTT.

The V gene is TRBV20-1, the J gene TRBJ1-1, with a possible D match to TRBD1 (6 bases). CDR3 length equals 12 residues. Germline loops: CDR1 DFQATT, CDR2 SNEGSKA (reference sequence). CDR3 sequence reads: CGGALPNTEAFF. The CDR3 nucleotides read TGCGGGGGGGCGCTACCGAACACTGAAGCTTTCTTT.

The genes are TRBV10-3 and TRBJ1-3; 7 positions agree with TRBD1. This CDR3 contains 16 residues. CDR1 and CDR2 from the germline V gene are ENHRY and SYGVKD. V was clipped by 6 bases and J by 4 bases; unmatched bases: 12. This CDR3 is CAISGQAVLLGNTIYF. CDR3 DNA: TGTGCCATCAGCGGACAGGCTGTTTTGCTCGGAAACACCATATATTTT.

The chain joins TRBV9 to TRBJ2-5; 7 bases agree with TRBD2. This CDR3 is 14 amino acids long. Germline V gives CDR1 SGDLS, CDR2 YYNGEE. V shed 3 bases, J shed 5 bases, and the junction held 7 bases outside the gene matches. CDR3 sequence reads: CASSGRGGRETQYF. In DNA, the CDR3 is TGTGCCAGCAGCGGGCGCGGGGGACGGGAGACCCAGTACTTC.

This clonotype has only a few counts. The DNA for the CDR3 is TGTGCCTGCGGGGGACAGAAGAACTATGGCTACACCTTC. As protein: CACGGQKNYGYTF. V is TRBV19 and J is TRBJ1-2, with 7 positions matching TRBD1. The trim removed 11 bases at V and 2 bases at J, leaving 8 bases unmatched. The length of the CDR3 is 13 residues. CDR1 is LNHDA and CDR2 is SQIVND in the germline V gene (reference sequence).

The chain has TRBV7-9 and TRBJ2-7, with a weak D call TRBD1 (6 bases). Germline values: CDR1 SEHNR, CDR2 FQNEAQ (reference sequence). The CDR3 runs 15 residues. V was trimmed by 5 bases and J by 2 bases, leaving 16 bases between them. The CDR3, as DNA: TGTGCCAGCAGCCCACACAGGGTGGAAGCCTACGAGCAGTACTTC. It yields the protein CASSPHRVEAYEQYF.